This TCR beta chain stems from a study of OX40 agonist ivuxolimab in advanced cancers. Across the study: Ivuxolimab, an antibody that agonizes OX40 (CD134), was administered to the patients. Study-wide results and caveats: Among patients with partial responses at 0.1-3.0 mg/kg, clonal expansion was among the lowest. Mean expanded clone counts were higher in CD8+ than CD4+ T cells. Clonal expansion from baseline to week 6 occurred in both CD4+ and CD8+ T cells.

V lost 3 bases, J lost 10 bases, and 13 bases lay in between. Germline CDR1 LNHDA, CDR2 SQIVND (reference sequence). CDR3 length: 13 residues. Sequencing was performed with immunoSEQ multiplex PCR; in TCRdb, only in-frame clones are kept and a portion is missing. This table holds about 74,000 clones, approximately 82% found once. As regards this clone: The antigen remains unidentified.

This clonotype originated in an adult with an advanced solid tumor such as melanoma, head and neck, liver or kidney cancer. The specimen was CD4+ or CD8+ T cells sorted from blood, collected in a trial of the OX40 agonist ivuxolimab. This chain joins TRBV19 and TRBJ2-1; D is unresolved. CDR3 in DNA: TGTGCCAGTAGTATTCAGCTCCGCAAGGAGCAGTTCTTC. Translation gives CASSIQLRKEQFF.